The rows below give T cell receptor beta chains drawn from one sample of a study of cytomegalovirus exposure and HLA in healthy donors. Method: immunoSEQ multiplex PCR; TCRdb's copy keeps in-frame clones and lacks some. The data hold about 260,000 clones, with under 80% observed a single time. The specimen was PBMCs. The receptors were sampled from a female donor in good health and CMV-seronegative. The CDR3 runs from the conserved cysteine through the conserved F or W. D genes are given only for firm matches. The size entry is marked missing in some rows and otherwise reads once, few, many or a size class.

V,D,J,length,size,DNA,CDR3
TRBV9,TRBD1,TRBJ2-7,16,few,TGTGCCAGCAGCGCAACGACAGGGGACCACTCCTACGAGCAGTACTTC,CASSATTGDHSYEQYF
TRBV5-6,-,TRBJ1-1,14,-,TGTGCCAGCAGCTTGGGGACACCCAGGACAGAAGCTTTCTTT,CASSLGTPRTEAFF
TRBV7-8,TRBD1,TRBJ1-5,15,-,TGTGCCAGCAGCTTAGCTCGACAGGGAAATCAGCCCCAGCATTTT,CASSLARQGNQPQHF
TRBV28,TRBD2,TRBJ2-7,14,-,TGTGCCAGCAGTTCGGGCGGGAGCTCCTACGAGCAGTACTTC,CASSSGGSSYEQYF
TRBV19,TRBD2,TRBJ2-1,16,-,TGTGCCAGCTACCCCGGGAGTAGCGGGAAATACAATGAGCAGTTCTTC,CASYPGSSGKYNEQFF
TRBV30,TRBD2,TRBJ2-1,14,-,TGTGCCTGGAGTCGACTAGCGGGAGATGTTGAGCAGTTCTTC,CAWSRLAGDVEQFF
TRBV7-2,-,TRBJ1-3,14,-,TGTGCCAGCAGCGAGGGGGGGACCGGAAACACCATATATTTT,CASSEGGTGNTIYF
TRBV10-1,-,TRBJ2-5,15,-,TGCGCCAGCAGCTCAGGGGAGTTGGGCCAAGAGACCCAGTACTTC,CASSSGELGQETQYF
TRBV7-9,TRBD1,TRBJ2-7,15,-,TGTGCCAGCAGCCCAACAGGGGGGAGCTCCTACGAGCAGTACTTC,CASSPTGGSSYEQYF
TRBV2,TRBD2,TRBJ2-1,15,few,TGTGCCAGCGGACCACTAGCGGGAGGAGGCAATGAGCAGTTCTTC,CASGPLAGGGNEQFF
TRBV11-2,-,TRBJ1-5,15,once,TGTGCCAGCAGCTTAGACGGTGGCACTAGGCGGCCCCAGCATTTT,CASSLDGGTRRPQHF
TRBV10-3,TRBD1,TRBJ1-3,12,few,TGTGCCTCCCAGACAGGGGGAAACACCATATATTTT,CASQTGGNTIYF
TRBV10-1,TRBD2,TRBJ2-3,15,-,TGCGCCAGCAGTCCGGGACTAGCGGACACAGATACGCAGTATTTT,CASSPGLADTDTQYF
TRBV6-1,TRBD1,TRBJ2-1,15,-,TGTGCCAGCAGTGAAGAGGGGGCAGGGTACAATGAGCAGTTCTTC,CASSEEGAGYNEQFF
TRBV10-2,TRBD2,TRBJ2-1,14,-,TGCGCCAGCGGAGAAAGCGGGACCTACAATGAGCAGTTCTTC,CASGESGTYNEQFF
TRBV7-8,TRBD1,TRBJ2-2,13,-,TGTGCCAGCAGGGGGCAGGGGGTCGGGGAGCTGTTTTTT,CASRGQGVGELFF
TRBV5-6,-,TRBJ1-6,15,-,TGTGCCAGCAGCGCCGGGAGCCGCTATAATTCACCCCTCCACTTT,CASSAGSRYNSPLHF
TRBV28,TRBD2,TRBJ2-1,16,few,TGTGCCAGCAGTCCCCCCGGGACTAGCGGGTACAATGAGCAGTTCTTC,CASSPPGTSGYNEQFF